Below are 25 T cell receptor beta chains sequenced from a single sample in a study of T-cell reconstitution after alpha-beta-depleted transplantation in children. Using unique molecular identifiers, the investigators prepared the TCRbeta library. TCRdb re-called the PCR reads through MiXCR, storing one row per CDR3 protein. The sample contains around 71,000 distinct CDR3 sequences, about 7% of which appear only once. The source material was PBMCs from the stem cell graft donor, sampled from the stem cell graft. The source is a human donor who donated a stem cell graft to a child with acute lymphoblastic leukemia.

Ten or more counts support this clonotype. The genes are TRBV6-5 and TRBJ2-1, with D possibly being TRBD1 (6 bases). This CDR3 is 14 amino acids long. V shed 9 bases and J shed 8 bases, with 20 bases lying between them. The V gene's germline CDR1 is MNHEY and CDR2 SVGAGI. This chain's CDR3 is CASHSVQGVHEQFF. The CDR3 region has the DNA TGTGCCAGTCATTCTGTACAGGGTGTGCATGAGCAGTTCTTC.

This clonotype was seen many times. The chain has TRBV29-1 and TRBJ2-7; a possible D gene is TRBD1 (5 bases). Germline-derived CDR1 and CDR2 are SQVTM and ANQGSEA. This CDR3 is 14 amino acids long. V gave up 1 base and J gave up 0 bases, with 10 bases separating them. The CDR3 sequence: CSVEGQTSSYEQYF. CDR3 sequence (DNA): TGCAGCGTTGAAGGACAGACCAGCTCCTACGAGCAGTACTTC.

This clonotype appeared many times. V usage is TRBV12-3 or TRBV12-4 and J usage is TRBJ2-7; 12 bases line up with TRBD2. CDR3 length: 14 amino acids. V lost 6 bases to trimming and J lost 4 bases; unmatched junction nucleotides: 4. Here the CDR3 DNA reads TGTGCCAGCAGCCTGACTAGCGGGAGTTACGAGCAGTACTTC. It translates to CASSLTSGSYEQYF.

To note about this clonotype: One end of the junction varies from germline; a read error may be responsible. DNA of the CDR3: TGTGCCAGCATTTTAACGCTAGCCGGGACTCGGTTCTACGAGCAGTACTTC. It translates to CASILTLAGTRFYEQYF. The J gene is TRBJ2-7, the V gene TRBV12-3 or TRBV12-4; perhaps TRBD2 as D (6 bases). This CDR3 is 17 amino acids long.

This clonotype appeared many times. The chain couples TRBV12-3 or TRBV12-4 to TRBJ1-4; tentative D call: TRBD1 (5 bases). V lost 5 bases, J lost 2 bases, and 15 bases lay in between. The CDR3 is 16 amino acids. The CDR3 reads CASSRPERGTNEKLFF. CDR3 sequence (DNA): TGTGCCAGCAGTAGACCTGAACGGGGCACTAATGAAAAACTGTTTTTT.

This clonotype was counted at least ten times. The chain uses TRBV10-2 and TRBJ2-1, with no clear D. The CDR3 runs to 13 residues. CDR1 and CDR2 (germline): WSHSY, SAAADI. V gave up 5 bases and J gave up 2 bases, with 7 bases separating them. Here the CDR3 reads CASSPRTYNEQFF. In nucleotides, the CDR3 is TGCGCCAGCAGTCCGCGGACCTACAATGAGCAGTTCTTC.

In its sample, this clonotype was seen many times. The chain carries TRBV27 and TRBJ2-7; D possibly corresponds to TRBD2 (5 bases). Per germline, CDR1 MNHEY and CDR2 SMNVEV (reference sequence). V was pared by 6 bases and J by 3 bases, with 21 bases between. This CDR3 has 16 amino acids. CDR3 DNA sequence: TGTGCCAGCAGGACGACCCTGTGGACTCCCCTCTACGAGCAGTACTTC. It encodes CASRTTLWTPLYEQYF.

At least ten counts were recorded for this clonotype. The chain employs TRBV12-3 or TRBV12-4 and TRBJ2-1, with D possibly being TRBD2 (6 bases). CDR3 length: 16 amino acids. Trimming cost V 3 bases and J 0 bases, with 12 bases left between them. The CDR3 protein is CASSLRGPSSYNEQFF. The CDR3, as DNA: TGTGCCAGCAGTTTGCGGGGTCCTAGCTCCTACAATGAGCAGTTCTTC.

The chain recombines TRBV9 with TRBJ1-2; TRBD1 is a possible D gene (5 bases). Trimming left V 0 bases short and J 6 bases short, with 18 bases between. CDR3 length: 16 residues. Germline V gene data show CDR1 as SGDLS and CDR2 as YYNGEE. CDR3 bases: TGTGCCAGCAGCGTAGGGGGATCGGGGGGGTCGAATGGCTACACCTTC. This codes for CASSVGGSGGSNGYTF.

This clonotype showed up many times. CDR3 in amino acids: CASSPRTDEKLFF. CDR3 coding DNA: TGTGCCAGCAGCCCGCGGACGGATGAAAAACTGTTTTTT. V gene TRBV7-9 combines with J gene TRBJ1-4, with unresolved D. The ends were cut back, 5 bases at V and 6 bases at J, with 10 bases in the middle. The CDR3 length is 13 residues. Germline CDR1 reads SEHNR; CDR2 reads FQNEAQ (reference sequence).

This clonotype was counted between two and nine times. V usage is TRBV2 and J usage is TRBJ1-6; 7 nucleotides match TRBD1. With V trimmed by 7 bases and J by 7 bases, 4 bases remained unmatched. This CDR3 region has 13 residues. Germline V gene sequence: CDR1 SNHLY, CDR2 FYNNEI. CDR3 in amino acids: CASTGQENSPLHF. For the CDR3, the DNA is TGTGCCAGCACTGGACAGGAGAATTCACCCCTCCACTTT. Drawing the rest from reference TRBV2 and TRBJ1-6, the complete variable domain is EPEVTQTPSHQVTQMGQEVILRCVPISNHLYFYWYRQILGQKVEFLVSFYNNEISEKSEIFDDQFSVERPDGSNFTLKIRSTKLEDSAMYFCASTGQENSPLHFGNGTRLTVT.

This clonotype showed up many times. The chain carries TRBV12-3 or TRBV12-4 and TRBJ1-1; 7 positions agree with TRBD1. This CDR3 region has 14 residues. The junction had 9 bases not matched to a gene; V was cut back by 5 bases and J by 6 bases. The CDR3 spells CASSHTGDGAEAFF. CDR3 DNA: TGTGCCAGCAGTCATACAGGGGATGGAGCTGAAGCTTTCTTT.

The V gene is TRBV7-2, the J gene TRBJ1-1; D might be TRBD1 (6 bases). This CDR3 has 15 residues. The germline V and J ends were trimmed by 1 base and 3 bases, with 12 bases remaining between them. Germline lookup yields CDR1 SGHTA and CDR2 FQGNSA. CDR3 nucleotides: TGTGCCAGCAGCTTAGTTCCGGAGGGGGACACTGAAGCTTTCTTT. As protein: CASSLVPEGDTEAFF.

This clonotype was recorded at least ten times. The chain has TRBV5-5 and TRBJ1-2; 8 bases fit TRBD1. The length of the CDR3 is 15 residues. Germline V lookup: CDR1 SGHKS, CDR2 YYEKEE (reference sequence). V lost 2 bases to trimming and J lost 2 bases; unmatched junction nucleotides: 5. The chain's CDR3 is CASSFLTGDNYGYTF. DNA for the CDR3: TGTGCCAGCAGCTTCTTGACAGGGGACAACTATGGCTACACCTTC.

This clonotype was seen many times. The chain carries TRBV11-1 and TRBJ1-1, with D possibly TRBD1 on 5 matching bases. CDR3 length: 14 amino acids. CDR1 and CDR2 (germline): SGHAT, FQDESV (reference sequence). V was cut by 7 bases and J by 0 bases, with 12 bases left in between. The CDR3 DNA sequence: TGTGCCAGCAACCGGGAGGGACTGAACACTGAAGCTTTCTTT. Translated, it gives CASNREGLNTEAFF.

This clonotype has ten or more counts. This chain links TRBV11-2 with TRBJ2-7, with TRBD2 matching over 7 bases. Germline CDR1 is SGHAT and CDR2 is FQNNGV. The CDR3 consists of 14 residues. The J segment lost 3 bases and the V segment lost 4 bases, leaving 6 bases of the junction unmatched. The CDR3 region is CASSSWEGYYEQYF. The CDR3 DNA sequence: TGTGCCAGCAGCTCCTGGGAGGGTTACTACGAGCAGTACTTC.

This clonotype was counted many times. The chain has TRBV5-1 and TRBJ2-1; tentatively, D is TRBD2 (6 bases). V lost 1 base to trimming and J lost 5 bases, with 16 bases between them. Looked up from germline, CDR1 is SGHRS and CDR2 is YFSETQ. The CDR3 totals 16 residues. The CDR3: CASSLREDFPNNEQFF. The CDR3 DNA reads as TGCGCCAGCAGCTTGAGGGAGGACTTTCCAAACAATGAGCAGTTCTTC. The full variable domain, completed using reference TRBV5-1 and TRBJ2-1, is KAGVTQTPRYLIKTRGQQVTLSCSPISGHRSVSWYQQTPGQGLQFLFEYFSETQRNKGNFPGRFSGRQFSNSRSEMNVSTLELGDSALYLCASSLREDFPNNEQFFGPGTRLTVL.

At least ten counts were recorded for this clonotype. The chain has TRBV7-2 and TRBJ1-1; D is uncertain. Germline V gives CDR1 SGHTA, CDR2 FQGNSA. Trimming removed 1 base at V and 4 bases at J, with 7 bases between. The CDR3 runs 13 residues. CDR3 coding DNA: TGTGCCAGCAGCTTAGATAGGGTCACTGAAGCTTTCTTT. Its translation: CASSLDRVTEAFF. Variable domain in full (rest from reference TRBV7-2 and TRBJ1-1): GAGVSQSPSNKVTEKGKDVELRCDPISGHTALYWYRQSLGQGLEFLIYFQGNSAPDKSGLPSDRFSAERTGGSVSTLTIQRTQQEDSAVYLCASSLDRVTEAFFGQGTRLTVV.

This clonotype was observed many times. The junction and the germline gene differ at one end; a read error may be behind it. The CDR3 nucleotides are TGTGCTAGCAGTTGGACGGGGACTGCTGAAGCTTTCTTT. Translation: CASSWTGTAEAFF. The V call is TRBV6-6, the J call TRBJ1-1; maybe TRBD1 (5 bases). The germline gives CDR1 MNHNY, CDR2 SVGAGI (reference sequence). The CDR3 totals 13 residues.

There are many counts of this clonotype. This chain links TRBV6-6 with TRBJ1-1; D unresolved. This CDR3 region has 12 residues. Germline values: CDR1 MNHNY, CDR2 SVGAGI (reference sequence). V gave up 8 bases and J gave up 3 bases, with 10 bases separating them. DNA of the CDR3: TGTGCCAGCTCGTATAGGGACACTGAAGCTTTCTTT. Its protein is CASSYRDTEAFF.

This clonotype was recorded many times. This chain connects TRBV24-1 to TRBJ2-1; 10 bases are shared with TRBD1. The CDR3 is 15 amino acids. The germline CDR1 and CDR2 sequences are KGHDR and SFDVKD. V gave up 2 bases and J gave up 8 bases; unmatched junction bases: 5. CDR3 DNA sequence: TGTGCCACCAGTGATTCGGGGACAGGGGTGGATGAGCAGTTCTTC. This gives the protein CATSDSGTGVDEQFF.

This clonotype has at least ten counts. V and J are TRBV20-1 and TRBJ2-5; D uncertain. Per the germline V gene, CDR1 is DFQATT and CDR2 is SNEGSKA (reference sequence). This CDR3 has 10 amino acids. The chain's CDR3 is CSWLGETQYF. CDR3 DNA sequence: TGCAGCTGGTTGGGGGAGACCCAGTACTTC.

This clonotype was counted only a few times. The chain combines TRBV6-1 with TRBJ1-3; D is possibly TRBD1 (6 bases). Trimming removed 5 bases from V and 3 bases from J, with 17 bases in between. Germline loops: CDR1 MNHNS, CDR2 SASEGT. The CDR3 is made up of 16 amino acids. CDR3 residues: CASSPVLRGVGNTIYF. CDR3 coding DNA: TGTGCCAGCAGTCCGGTCCTCAGGGGAGTTGGAAACACCATATATTTT.

This clonotype has a count of ten or more. The gene calls are TRBV20-1 and TRBJ1-6; TRBD1 might be the D (5 bases). Germline values: CDR1 DFQATT, CDR2 SNEGSKA (reference sequence). The V end lost 0 bases, the J end lost 10 bases, and 19 bases lay between the germline ends. This CDR3 is 16 amino acids long. This chain's CDR3 is CSARDWSGTDLSPLHF. The CDR3 DNA reads as TGCAGTGCTAGAGATTGGAGTGGGACTGACCTCTCACCCCTCCACTTT.

This clonotype was picked up many times. An end of the junction differs from the germline gene, which may be a read error. The chain employs TRBV4-1 and TRBJ2-7, with D maybe TRBD2 (5 bases). Per germline, CDR1 MGHRA and CDR2 YSYEKL. This CDR3 spans 15 amino acids. In DNA form, the CDR3 reads TGCGCCAGCATCCAAGAAGGCGCAGGAGGTTTCGAGCAGTACTTC. Translating it yields CASIQEGAGGFEQYF.